The T cell receptor (beta chain) described here comes from a study of blood T cells in healthy people across ages. Overall study results and limits: No conclusive comparison of naive versus antigen-experienced cells was possible with unsorted PBMCs. Considered underestimates were the diversity estimates obtained from one million T cells.

The CDR3 runs 14 residues. The V segment lost 3 bases and the J segment 0 bases; nucleotides outside the gene matches: 3. Germline values: CDR1 DFQATT, CDR2 SNEGSKA (reference sequence). The authors ran a second PCR of 7 to 11 cycles using a sample-barcoded 5' primer and a J-beta primer mix. Researchers report that a template-switch adaptor with 12 random nucleotides tagged each cDNA molecule. TCRdb passed the 5' RACE reads through MiXCR, listing each CDR3 protein once. This table has 550,000 to 650,000 distinct CDR3 sequences, about 27% appearing once. This clonotype occurred a few times. Antigen unknown. These records were also assigned to another study, of T cells of mothers and their children. That study reports: In the second PCR, M1S primer introduced barcodes and 2-4 random bases.

The V call is TRBV20-1, the J call TRBJ1-1, with 8 bases that match TRBD1. The sample taken for sequencing was blood. The receptor comes from a boy aged 2-9 years in good health. The CDR3 spells CSARMGQVNTEAFF. CDR3 sequence (DNA): TGCAGTGCTAGGATGGGACAGGTGAACACTGAAGCTTTCTTT.